This T cell receptor (beta chain) was captured by sequencing in a study of blood T cell repertoires in COVID-19 (dated by TCRdb to the early 2020s). Turning to the overall study: Samples covering the acute and convalescent phases of COVID-19 were provided by collaborators in the United States, Italy and Spain. The prospective study material was composed of cDNA or gDNA derived from T cells, B-cell-depleted T cells, or PBMCs. Deeply sampled blood TCRbeta repertoires from subjects exposed to, actively infected with, or recovered from COVID-19 were included in the dataset. The repertoires were made available in a free public database intended to serve as a resource for research on the immune response to SARS-CoV-2. Samples came from the ongoing ImmuneRACE study (first 160 participants) plus 1,254 subjects from 6 global collaborators. Nearly every sample came with metadata listing a de-identified subject ID, COVID-19 status, age in years and sex. HLA class I and class II types, where available, came from metadata supplied by the sample provider rather than from assay-based typing.

Another Seattle source contributed samples from volunteer blood donors who had recovered from COVID-19. Each collaborating institution followed its own protocols to collect whole blood in K2EDTA tubes. Collaborator samples were shipped for TCRbeta analysis as frozen whole blood, isolated PBMCs, or DNA extracted from either sample type. TCRbeta CDR3 regions were amplified from genomic DNA by means of the immunoSEQ Assay, a bias-controlled multiplex PCR. The authors' pipeline ran thus. The number of nucleated cells in each sample was estimated from the amplification of reference gene primers within the assay. Sequence reads were collapsed and filtered to measure the absolute abundance of every unique TCRbeta CDR3 rearrangement. For each sample, productive Simpson clonality was calculated by taking the square root of Simpson's diversity index across productive rearrangements. TCRdb carries this immuneACCESS record with in-frame sequences only. Its versions omit some clonotypes, under half of them owing to an unresolved V gene in the studies checked, with the rest unexplained. The V and J calls and clone size are taken from that table; D and trimming were inferred from the DNA. The sample table holds about 220,000 clones, of which 70% to 85% were seen once. The ten largest clones take up about 2.1% of the sample.

On the study overall, not on this receptor specifically: The quantity of clinical and demographic metadata differed by source and by participant and was supplied without curation.

Sequences SGHNT (CDR1) and YYREEE (CDR2) are obtained from the germline V gene (reference sequence). Taken from cysteine to phenylalanine, the CDR3 has 17 residues. Only the CDR3 DNA stays, 51 bases, in frame from base 1. Compared with germline, V lacks 5 bases and J lacks 3 bases; bases without a gene match: 15. Comments on this clone: What antigen it recognizes has not been identified. Per-base qualities were not stored, and no clone one base away is much larger.

The sequence was obtained from a man aged 35 to 55 who had recovered from COVID-19. The rearranged chain carries TRBV5-4 and TRBJ2-5; the junction holds 8 bases that match TRBD1. Sequencing was done on a sample of peripheral blood. Here is the DNA: TGTGCCAGCAGATATGGGACAGGCCAGGGGAGGAAAGAGACCCAGTACTTC. It codes for CASRYGTGQGRKETQYF.